This TCR beta chain was captured by sequencing in a study of CD8+CD57+ T cells in acquired aplastic anemia. Study-wide background: Average DNA yield from sorted CD4+ and CD8+ cells was about 3 ug.

Whole-study results and caveats: No significant patient-versus-control difference appeared in CD8+ Simpson's diversity. Patients and controls shared some 29 CD8+ CDR3 sequences, which appeared highly expressed in patients and within their immunodominant clones.

This clonotype was seen many times. Its target is not known. Germline values: CDR1 SGHTA, CDR2 FQGNSA. Trimming shortened V by 4 bases and J by 2 bases, and 15 bases separated the two germline ends. The CDR3 totals 16 residues. The TCR beta profiling, which covered VDJ combination and CDR3 sequence, was carried out using genomic DNA as the template. TCRdb independently ran MiXCR on the reads; one entry per CDR3 protein. The sample carries just over 400,000 distinct CDR3 sequences, just under 70% recorded once. Sequencing input: sorted CD4+, CD8+, or CD8+CD57+ T cells (not recorded which) from PBMCs. The origin of this receptor is a human donor in good health, serving as a control. The chain carries TRBV7-2 and TRBJ1-3; D unresolved. CDR3 loop: CASSSIRRLPGNTIYF. In nucleotides, the CDR3 is TGTGCCAGCAGCTCCATCCGGCGTCTCCCTGGAAACACCATATATTTT. Full variable domain (rest looked up from reference TRBV7-2 and TRBJ1-3): GAGVSQSPSNKVTEKGKDVELRCDPISGHTALYWYRQSLGQGLEFLIYFQGNSAPDKSGLPSDRFSAERTGGSVSTLTIQRTQQEDSAVYLCASSSIRRLPGNTIYFGEGSWLTVV.